What follows is one T cell receptor beta chain and its context. The antigen is not known. This specimen comes from a study of shared clonotypes between healthy human individuals. Findings and caveats of the study: Investigators collected only blood, and repertoires in tissues likely differ.

Deep was the level used in running the assay. Over several immunoSEQ plates, each subset's genomic DNA was distributed in even portions. Assay used: immunoSEQ multiplex PCR; TCRdb lists only in-frame clones, some missing. The sample contains some 490,000 clones, 70% to 85% of which appear only once. The unsorted samples took roughly 100 million PBMCs to get genomic DNA. V lost 5 bases and J 12 bases, leaving 26 bases between the germline ends. The CDR3 is 17 amino acids. CDR1 LNHDA and CDR2 SQIVND come from the germline V gene (reference sequence). The sequenced material came from PBMCs. This TCR was recovered from a woman aged 40 to 55 in good health. Some clones in this sample may be carry-over from other donors' samples. The J gene is TRBJ2-6, the V gene TRBV19; D may be TRBD2 (6 bases). CDR3 coding DNA: TGTGCCAGTAGTTTTTTTGGCCGCGCGGGGTTGGATGGCGTCCTGACTTTC. Encoded protein: CASSFFGRAGLDGVLTF.